This T cell receptor (beta chain) was captured in a study of breast tumors, draining lymph nodes, adjacent tissues. Comments on this clonotype: Its antigen is unknown.

Axillary draining lymph nodes of breast cancer patients supplied the node samples. Each CDR3 protein gets one entry after TCRdb re-called the multiplex PCR reads with MiXCR. This table has some 140,000 distinct CDR3 sequences, 21% appearing once. Study-wide points: Tumor and nontumor repertoires were significantly more similar in luminal-like than in basal-like breast cancer.

From germline, CDR1 is SGHDT and CDR2 YYEEEE. This CDR3 region has 16 residues. Trimming stripped 3 bases from V and 6 bases from J, with 19 bases between. The chain uses TRBV5-6 and TRBJ2-1, with a weak D call TRBD2 (5 bases). The receptor was isolated from a female donor with breast cancer. Some clones in this sample may be carry-over from other donors' samples. Sequenced: axillary lymph node tissue. The DNA for the CDR3 is TGTGCCAGCAGCTCGACCGGGCCCCGGGGATGCAATGAGCAGTTCTTC. Translated, it gives CASSSTGPRGCNEQFF.